This is a list of T cell receptor beta chains from one sample in a study of T cell changes during pregnancy in multiple sclerosis. Clones were read by immunoSEQ multiplex PCR, and TCRdb kept only the in-frame ones, dropping some. This table has about 79,000 clones, about nine tenths appearing once. Sequencing used CD4+ T cells from peripheral blood mononuclear cells, obtained in the second trimester of pregnancy. The receptors were gathered from a female donor with multiple sclerosis, enrolled in a pregnancy study. CDR3s include the opening cysteine and the closing phenylalanine or tryptophan. The order of the fields is D gene, clone size, V gene, J gene, CDR3 DNA, CDR3 protein. The D gene is left open where the match is weak. Rows may omit the clone size; those that give it use once, few, many or a size class.

D: TRBD1
size: -
V: TRBV30
J: TRBJ1-2
DNA: TGTGCCTGGGACAGGGGATTGATCTATGGCTACACCTTC
CDR3: CAWDRGLIYGYTF

D: -
size: -
V: TRBV11-2
J: TRBJ1-2
DNA: TGTGCCAGCAGCTTAGAACAGGGCTGGGGCTACACCTTC
CDR3: CASSLEQGWGYTF

D: -
size: -
V: TRBV15
J: TRBJ1-1
DNA: TGTGCCACCAGCAGTACAGGGTTCACTGAAGCTTTCTTT
CDR3: CATSSTGFTEAFF

D: TRBD1
size: -
V: TRBV5-1
J: TRBJ1-2
DNA: TGCGCCAGCAGCCCTCTCCTCGGACAGGGCAGAGGTGGCTACACCTTC
CDR3: CASSPLLGQGRGGYTF

D: -
size: -
V: TRBV18
J: TRBJ2-2
DNA: TGTGCCAGCTCACCCGCAGGGCCGAACACCGGGGAGCTGTTTTTT
CDR3: CASSPAGPNTGELFF

D: -
size: -
V: TRBV6-5
J: TRBJ1-2
DNA: TGTGCCAGCAGTTTAAGGACAGAACGCTATGGCTACACCTTC
CDR3: CASSLRTERYGYTF

D: -
size: -
V: TRBV7-2
J: TRBJ2-3
DNA: TGTGCCAGCAGCTTAGATCTGTATACAGATACGCAGTATTTT
CDR3: CASSLDLYTDTQYF

D: -
size: -
V: TRBV19
J: TRBJ2-7
DNA: TGTGCCAGTAGTATGCGTTGGCAGGGCAGTTACGAGCAGTACTTC
CDR3: CASSMRWQGSYEQYF

D: TRBD2
size: -
V: TRBV2
J: TRBJ2-1
DNA: TGTGCCAGCAGGTATCTAGCGGACGAGCAGTTCTTC
CDR3: CASRYLADEQFF

D: -
size: -
V: TRBV7-3
J: TRBJ1-2
DNA: TGTGCCAGCGGAGGGGCGCCGGGGGGAGGCTACACCTTC
CDR3: CASGGAPGGGYTF

D: TRBD1
size: -
V: TRBV5-1
J: TRBJ2-5
DNA: TGCGCCAGCAGTCGAGAGACAGGGCGAGAGACCCAGTACTTC
CDR3: CASSRETGRETQYF

D: -
size: -
V: TRBV5-1
J: TRBJ1-1
DNA: TGCGCCAGCAGCTCCGGGTACACTGAAGCTTTCTTT
CDR3: CASSSGYTEAFF

D: TRBD1
size: -
V: TRBV7-2
J: TRBJ1-2
DNA: TGTGCCAGCAGCGAGACCGGGACAGGGGTCGGGAATCTCTATGGCTACACCTTC
CDR3: CASSETGTGVGNLYGYTF

D: -
size: -
V: TRBV6-5
J: TRBJ1-2
DNA: TGTGCCAGCAGGGCCTCGGGTAACTATGGCTACACCTTC
CDR3: CASRASGNYGYTF

D: TRBD1
size: once
V: TRBV13
J: TRBJ2-7
DNA: TGTGCCAGCAGCCGCCTGACAGGGCAACCTTCCTACGAGCAGTACTTC
CDR3: CASSRLTGQPSYEQYF

D: -
size: -
V: TRBV6-6
J: TRBJ1-1
DNA: TGTGCCACCAGACAGTCGTGGAACACTGAAGCTTTCTTT
CDR3: CATRQSWNTEAFF

D: -
size: -
V: TRBV7-2
J: TRBJ1-1
DNA: TGTGCCAGCAGCTTAGCCTTCGGGGGGGGACGGACTGAAGCTTTCTTT
CDR3: CASSLAFGGGRTEAFF

D: TRBD2
size: -
V: TRBV28
J: TRBJ2-1
DNA: TGTGCCAGCAGTTTAAGACTAGCGGGTATCAATGAGCAGTTCTTC
CDR3: CASSLRLAGINEQFF

D: -
size: -
V: TRBV6-6
J: TRBJ2-7
DNA: TGTGCCAGCAGCCTCGAGACAGACTACGAGCAGTACTTC
CDR3: CASSLETDYEQYF

D: -
size: once
V: TRBV6-5
J: TRBJ1-3
DNA: TGTGCCAGCATGAGGCCAGGGGGAAACACCATATATTTT
CDR3: CASMRPGGNTIYF

D: -
size: -
V: TRBV28
J: TRBJ1-3
DNA: TGTGCCAGCAGTCCCCATGAGTCAGGGTTACACACCATATATTTT
CDR3: CASSPHESGLHTIYF

D: -
size: -
V: TRBV6-1
J: TRBJ1-4
DNA: TGTGCCAGCAGTGAAGCTGTAGCCTCAAATGAAAAACTGTTTTTT
CDR3: CASSEAVASNEKLFF

D: -
size: -
V: TRBV7-9
J: TRBJ1-5
DNA: TGTGCCAGCAGCGCCCTGGGGCGGAACAATCAGCCCCAGCATTTT
CDR3: CASSALGRNNQPQHF

D: TRBD1
size: -
V: TRBV4-1
J: TRBJ2-5
DNA: TGCGCCAGCAGCCAAGGACAGGGGGAATTCCAAGAGACCCAGTACTTC
CDR3: CASSQGQGEFQETQYF

D: -
size: -
V: TRBV4-1
J: TRBJ2-1
DNA: TGCGCCAGCAGCCAAGTTTTGACAAATGAGCAGTTCTTC
CDR3: CASSQVLTNEQFF

D: -
size: -
V: TRBV7-8
J: TRBJ1-3
DNA: TGTGCCAGCAGCTTATGGACCAGGGAGGCTGGAAACACCATATATTTT
CDR3: CASSLWTREAGNTIYF

D: TRBD1
size: -
V: TRBV7-2
J: TRBJ1-1
DNA: TGTGCCAGCAGCCCCGACAGGGGGCAATCGTACACTGAAGCTTTCTTT
CDR3: CASSPDRGQSYTEAFF

D: TRBD2
size: -
V: TRBV11-2
J: TRBJ2-3
DNA: TGTGCCAGCACCTTCCTAGTTGGAGCGGGAGGAACAGATACGCAGTATTTT
CDR3: CASTFLVGAGGTDTQYF

D: -
size: -
V: TRBV4-3
J: TRBJ2-1
DNA: TGCGCCAGCAGCCAAAACCGGCAGGGTCCCTACAATGAGCAGTTCTTC
CDR3: CASSQNRQGPYNEQFF

D: -
size: -
V: TRBV19
J: TRBJ1-5
DNA: TGTGCCAGTAGTATAACGGAAAAAAGACCACGCAGGAATCAGCCCCAGCATTTT
CDR3: CASSITEKRPRRNQPQHF

D: -
size: -
V: TRBV5-1
J: TRBJ2-1
DNA: TGCGCCAGTCGGGTAGACCCAAATGAGCAGTTCTTC
CDR3: CASRVDPNEQFF

D: TRBD2
size: -
V: TRBV2
J: TRBJ2-7
DNA: TGTGCCAGCAGCGCGGGGGACCTTCCGTCCTACGAGCAGTACTTC
CDR3: CASSAGDLPSYEQYF

D: -
size: -
V: TRBV5-6
J: TRBJ2-5
DNA: TGTGCCAGCAGCACCAGGGAAGGCGAGACCCAGTACTTC
CDR3: CASSTREGETQYF

D: -
size: -
V: TRBV18
J: TRBJ1-6
DNA: TGTGCCAGCTCACGTCGTAGTGGCGGAACACCCCTCCACTTT
CDR3: CASSRRSGGTPLHF

D: -
size: once
V: TRBV10-3
J: TRBJ1-1
DNA: TGTGCCATCAGTCCGGGACAACAGAACACTGAAGCTTTCTTT
CDR3: CAISPGQQNTEAFF

D: TRBD1
size: -
V: TRBV18
J: TRBJ1-1
DNA: TGTGCCAGCTCAAAGACAGGGCTACAGAACACTGAAGCTTTCTTT
CDR3: CASSKTGLQNTEAFF

D: -
size: -
V: TRBV11-2
J: TRBJ2-7
DNA: TGTGCCAGCAGCCCCCGACTAGAGCAGTACTTC
CDR3: CASSPRLEQYF

D: -
size: -
V: TRBV5-1
J: TRBJ2-5
DNA: TGCGCCAGCAGCTCCGGACATTACCAAGAGACCCAGTACTTC
CDR3: CASSSGHYQETQYF

D: TRBD1
size: -
V: TRBV5-1
J: TRBJ2-2
DNA: TGCGCCAGCAGCTTACCACGGTCGACAGGGATTAACACCGGGGAGCTGTTTTTT
CDR3: CASSLPRSTGINTGELFF

D: TRBD2
size: -
V: TRBV6-1
J: TRBJ2-1
DNA: TGTGCCACTTTTAGCGGGAGATTTTACAATGAGCAGTTCTTC
CDR3: CATFSGRFYNEQFF

D: -
size: -
V: TRBV18
J: TRBJ2-1
DNA: TGTGCCAGCTCACCACGACAGAATGAGCAGTTCTTC
CDR3: CASSPRQNEQFF

D: -
size: -
V: TRBV4-1
J: TRBJ1-2
DNA: TGCGCCAGCAGCCACCAAGCGGTGGACTATGGCTACACCTTC
CDR3: CASSHQAVDYGYTF

D: TRBD1
size: -
V: TRBV5-4
J: TRBJ2-7
DNA: TGTGCCAGCAGCAGGGGACAGGGGACCTACGAGCAGTACTTC
CDR3: CASSRGQGTYEQYF

D: -
size: -
V: TRBV6-5
J: TRBJ1-3
DNA: TGTGCCAGCAGTTCCACAGGGAAGTCTGGAAACACCATATATTTT
CDR3: CASSSTGKSGNTIYF

D: TRBD2
size: -
V: TRBV9
J: TRBJ2-3
DNA: TGTGCCAGCAGCGTACTGCGGGAGACTATTACGGATACGCAGTATTTT
CDR3: CASSVLRETITDTQYF

D: -
size: once
V: TRBV28
J: TRBJ2-4
DNA: TGTGCCAGCAGTCGGGGGTCCGCCAAAAACATTCAGTACTTC
CDR3: CASSRGSAKNIQYF

D: TRBD1
size: -
V: TRBV6-5
J: TRBJ2-3
DNA: TGTGCCAGCAGCGCAGACAGGGGAAGAACAGATACGCAGTATTTT
CDR3: CASSADRGRTDTQYF

D: -
size: -
V: TRBV5-1
J: TRBJ2-5
DNA: TGCGCCAGCAGCTTCGGGGTGGGGGAGACCCAGTACTTC
CDR3: CASSFGVGETQYF

D: TRBD1
size: -
V: TRBV5-1
J: TRBJ1-4
DNA: TGCGCCAGCGGAATCGGGACAGGGAATGAAAAACTGTTTTTT
CDR3: CASGIGTGNEKLFF

D: TRBD1
size: -
V: TRBV27
J: TRBJ2-7
DNA: TGTGCCAGCAGTACCGCGACAGGGCCCGGTCTCGGTTACGAGCAGTACTTC
CDR3: CASSTATGPGLGYEQYF